What follows are 30 T cell receptor beta chains derived from one specimen sequenced in a study of blood T cells in healthy people across ages. The second PCR ran 7 to 11 cycles with a sample-barcoded 5' primer and J-beta primers. TCRdb analysed the 5' RACE reads with MiXCR anew, one entry per CDR3 protein. The sample has some 800,000 distinct CDR3 sequences; just under 25% are singletons. In addition, the sample was reused for a study of T cells of mothers and their children.

Sequences were obtained from blood. Receptor source: a boy aged 5 to 17 in good health.

This clonotype was observed a few times. The chain recombines TRBV27 with TRBJ1-4; D might be TRBD1 (5 bases). This CDR3 is 14 amino acids long. Trimming shortened V by 6 bases and J by 6 bases, and 14 bases separated the two germline ends. Germline V gene lookup returns CDR1 MNHEY and CDR2 SMNVEV (reference sequence). The CDR3 DNA reads as TGTGCCAGCAGGGGACCAGCGGGGTATGAAAAACTGTTTTTT. This translates into CASRGPAGYEKLFF. The whole variable domain, remainder taken from reference TRBV27 and TRBJ1-4, is EAQVTQNPRYLITVTGKKLTVTCSQNMNHEYMSWYRQDPGLGLRQIYYSMNVEVTDKGDVPEGYKVSRKEKRNFPLILESPSPNQTSLYFCASRGPAGYEKLFFGSGTQLSVL.

The chain carries TRBV7-2 and TRBJ2-7, with 11 bases aligning to TRBD2. This CDR3 is built from 18 residues. J was trimmed by 0 bases and V by 2 bases; bases with no gene match: 9. Germline CDR1 is SGHTA and CDR2 is FQGNSA. For the CDR3, the DNA is TGTGCCAGCAGCTTATGGGCTAGCGGGGGGCCATCCTCCTACGAGCAGTACTTC. It yields the protein CASSLWASGGPSSYEQYF.

This clonotype came up many times. V usage is TRBV9 and J usage is TRBJ2-7; weak D call: TRBD1 (6 bases). The V gene's germline CDR1 is SGDLS and CDR2 YYNGEE. The ends were cut back, 4 bases at V and 5 bases at J, with 7 bases in the middle. The CDR3 is 11 residues long. CDR3 sequence reads: CASSPGDEQYF. Written as DNA, the CDR3 is TGTGCCAGCAGCCCAGGGGACGAGCAGTACTTC.

This clonotype was detected a few times. The V and J genes are TRBV2 and TRBJ2-3; 13 bases map to TRBD2. This CDR3 is built from 15 residues. V lost 9 bases and J lost 0; bases outside the gene matches: 3. Germline V gene sequence: CDR1 SNHLY, CDR2 FYNNEI. CDR3 bases: TGTGCCAGAAGGGGACTAGCGGGGAGCACAGATACGCAGTATTTT. Its translation is CARRGLAGSTDTQYF.

The table lists this clonotype with a count of one. The chain couples TRBV5-1 to TRBJ2-7; 9 bases are a match to TRBD1. The V gene end was trimmed by 4 bases and the J gene end by 3 bases; junction bases not matched to a gene: 5. Germline V gene data show CDR1 as SGHRS and CDR2 as YFSETQ. CDR3 length equals 14 residues. The CDR3 loop is CASSETGGFYEQYF. The CDR3 bases are TGCGCCAGCAGCGAGACAGGGGGGTTCTACGAGCAGTACTTC.

This chain joins TRBV27 and TRBJ1-1; maybe TRBD1 (5 bases). This CDR3 comprises 15 residues. Germline V CDR1 and CDR2: MNHEY, SMNVEV (reference sequence). Trimming took 6 bases from V and 0 from J, leaving 14 bases between them. The CDR3 is CASSGRGRMNTEAFF. The CDR3 DNA follows: TGTGCCAGCAGCGGGCGGGGGAGGATGAACACTGAAGCTTTCTTT.

This clonotype was counted a few times. V usage is TRBV20-1 and J usage is TRBJ2-5, with D perhaps TRBD1 (5 bases). The CDR3 extends over 14 amino acids. Trimming took 7 bases from V and 3 from J, leaving 18 bases between them. Germline lookup yields CDR1 DFQATT and CDR2 SNEGSKA (reference sequence). The CDR3 here is CSVTQGAWKETQYF. The CDR3 nucleotides read TGCAGTGTCACCCAAGGGGCTTGGAAAGAGACCCAGTACTTC.

There are a few counts of this clonotype. DNA of the CDR3: TGTGCCAGCAGCTTAGATAGTTGGGTAGCGGGACCCACAGATACGCAGTATTTT. Amino acids: CASSLDSWVAGPTDTQYF. V is TRBV7-2 and J is TRBJ2-3; TRBD2 agrees at 8 bases. V lost 1 base to trimming and J lost 2 bases; unmatched junction nucleotides: 11. Germline V gives CDR1 SGHTA, CDR2 FQGNSA. This CDR3 region has 18 residues.

This clonotype was found a few times. This sequence joins TRBV28 and TRBJ2-5; unclear D gene. The CDR3 has 12 amino acids. Germline V gene sequence: CDR1 MDHEN, CDR2 SYDVKM. V lost 6 bases to trimming and J lost 3 bases, with 8 bases between them. CDR3: CASSPMEETQYF. CDR3 DNA sequence: TGTGCCAGCAGCCCCATGGAAGAGACCCAGTACTTC.

The chain joins TRBV7-2 to TRBJ2-3, with D perhaps given as TRBD1 or TRBD2 (5 bases each). Germline CDR1 SGHTA, CDR2 FQGNSA. This CDR3 is 14 amino acids long. Trimming removed 4 bases from V and 1 base from J, with 9 bases in between. CDR3 nucleotide sequence: TGTGCCAGCAGCTCTCAGGGACGCACAGATACGCAGTATTTT. Protein: CASSSQGRTDTQYF.

This sequence joins TRBV5-5 and TRBJ2-7; 16 bases align to TRBD2. The CDR3 is 17 amino acids. Germline V lookup: CDR1 SGHKS, CDR2 YYEKEE (reference sequence). The junction had 3 bases not matched to a gene; V was cut back by 1 base and J by 2 bases. The CDR3 DNA reads TGTGCCAGCAGCTTGCCGGGACTAGCGGGAGGGCCCTACGAGCAGTACTTC. Translated: CASSLPGLAGGPYEQYF.

This clonotype was seen ten or more times. This chain joins TRBV4-2 and TRBJ1-1; 8 nucleotides align to TRBD1. The CDR3 totals 15 residues. From germline, CDR1 is LGHNA and CDR2 YNFKEQ. J lost 1 base, V lost 2 bases, and 3 bases had no gene match. CDR3 region: CASSQPTGENTEAFF. CDR3 nucleotide sequence: TGTGCCAGCAGCCAACCGACAGGGGAGAACACTGAAGCTTTCTTT.

The genes are TRBV7-9 and TRBJ2-3, with D uncertain. Per germline, CDR1 SEHNR and CDR2 FQNEAQ (reference sequence). The ends were cut back, 11 bases at V and 0 bases at J, with 15 bases in the middle. This CDR3 comprises 14 residues. CDR3: CAEELGSSTDTQYF. The CDR3 DNA reads TGTGCCGAGGAGCTGGGCAGTAGCACAGATACGCAGTATTTT.

The CDR3 coding sequence is TGTGCCAGTAGCCCCGGGACAGGGGGCCACTATGGCTACACCTTC. Its translation: CASSPGTGGHYGYTF. V gene TRBV19 combines with J gene TRBJ1-2; 12 nucleotides line up with TRBD1. The CDR3 extends over 15 amino acids. Germline CDR1 LNHDA, CDR2 SQIVND (reference sequence). V dropped 6 bases and J dropped 3; count of bases not matched to a gene: 5. The full variable domain, completed using reference TRBV19 and TRBJ1-2, is DGGITQSPKYLFRKEGQNVTLSCEQNLNHDAMYWYRQDPGQGLRLIYYSQIVNDFQKGDIAEGYSVSREKKESFPLTVTSAQKNPTAFYLCASSPGTGGHYGYTFGSGTRLTVV.

The genes are TRBV28 and TRBJ2-6; the D is unclear. The germline V gene encodes CDR1 MDHEN and CDR2 SYDVKM. This CDR3 has 15 residues. Trimming pared 7 bases from V and 2 bases from J, leaving 12 bases between. CDR3 sequence: CASTQRLAGANVLTF. CDR3 nucleotides: TGTGCCAGCACCCAGAGGTTGGCTGGGGCCAACGTCCTGACTTTC.

The chain combines TRBV6-2 or TRBV6-3 with TRBJ2-1; tentatively, D is TRBD1 (6 bases). This CDR3 is built from 16 residues. V gave up 6 bases and J gave up 6 bases, with 21 bases separating them. CDR1 is MNHEY and CDR2 is SVGEGT in the germline V gene. CDR3 sequence reads: CASRPLGAGVGNEQFF. As DNA, the CDR3 is TGTGCCAGCAGGCCGCTGGGGGCAGGGGTTGGCAATGAGCAGTTCTTC.

This clonotype was found a few times. The V and J genes are TRBV5-5 and TRBJ2-5, with 8 bases aligning to TRBD1. Germline trimming cut 5 bases from V and 11 bases from J; bases unmatched to any gene: 14. The CDR3 has 14 amino acids. Germline-derived CDR1 and CDR2 are SGHKS and YYEKEE (reference sequence). CDR3 nucleotides: TGTGCCAGCAGACCGGGACAGGCCGCTTACCAGCAGTACTTC. The encoded protein is CASRPGQAAYQQYF.

This sequence joins TRBV7-2 and TRBJ1-6; 8 bases map to TRBD1. The germline CDR1 and CDR2 sequences are SGHTA and FQGNSA. The CDR3 runs to 15 residues. Trimming at V came to 5 bases and at J to 10 bases, leaving 10 bases not matched to a gene. DNA of the CDR3: TGTGCCAGCAGCCTCCGTCCGGGACAGGAATCACCCCTCCACTTT. Its translation is CASSLRPGQESPLHF. Supplemented by reference TRBV7-2 and TRBJ1-6, the full variable domain reads GAGVSQSPSNKVTEKGKDVELRCDPISGHTALYWYRQSLGQGLEFLIYFQGNSAPDKSGLPSDRFSAERTGGSVSTLTIQRTQQEDSAVYLCASSLRPGQESPLHFGNGTRLTVT.

V and J are TRBV7-9 and TRBJ1-4; TRBD1 aligns across 7 bases. Germline V gene lookup returns CDR1 SEHNR and CDR2 FQNEAQ (reference sequence). J was trimmed by 7 bases and V by 4 bases; bases with no gene match: 12. The CDR3 runs 16 residues. CDR3 amino acids: CASSSTNDRDGEKLFF. The CDR3 DNA reads TGTGCCAGCAGCTCAACGAATGACAGGGATGGTGAAAAACTGTTTTTT.

This chain uses TRBV19 with TRBJ1-6; no definite D call. The germline gives CDR1 LNHDA, CDR2 SQIVND (reference sequence). The V end lost 4 bases, the J end lost 9 bases, and 13 bases lay between the germline ends. CDR3 length: 14 amino acids. The CDR3 region has the DNA TGTGCCAGTAGTAACGTGGGAAATACTTCACCCCTCCACTTT. This translates into CASSNVGNTSPLHF.

This clonotype has just a few counts. V and J are TRBV7-9 and TRBJ2-7; the D call may be TRBD1 or TRBD2 (5 bases each). The CDR3 has 16 amino acids. CDR1 is SEHNR and CDR2 is FQNEAQ in the germline V gene (reference sequence). Trimming shortened V by 5 bases and J by 0 bases, and 17 bases separated the two germline ends. The CDR3 here is CASSPVPPGSSYEQYF. CDR3 DNA: TGTGCCAGCAGCCCGGTCCCGCCAGGGAGCTCCTACGAGCAGTACTTC.

The chain has TRBV7-8 and TRBJ2-7, with 13 bases aligning to TRBD2. Trimming removed 5 bases from V and 1 base from J; junction bases left unmatched: 2. The germline V gene encodes CDR1 SGHVS and CDR2 FQNEAQ. This CDR3 contains 15 residues. The CDR3 coding sequence is TGTGCCAGCAGCGGACTAGCGGGAGCGTCCTACGAGCAGTACTTC. This encodes CASSGLAGASYEQYF.

In the case of this clonotype: Being one base from a much bigger clone, this may be a read error. The chain has TRBV7-2 and TRBJ2-3, with 11 bases lining up with TRBD2. Per the germline V gene, CDR1 is SGHTA and CDR2 is FQGNSA. This CDR3 has 16 residues. CDR3 nucleotides: TGTGCCAGCAGCCTACTAGCGGGGGCTAGCACAGGTACGCAGTATTTT. Translation gives CASSLLAGASTGTQYF. Full variable domain (remainder filled in from reference TRBV7-2 and TRBJ2-3): GAGVSQSPSNKVTEKGKDVELRCDPISGHTALYWYRQSLGQGLEFLIYFQGNSAPDKSGLPSDRFSAERTGGSVSTLTIQRTQQEDSAVYLCASSLLAGASTGTQYFGPGTRLTVL.

This chain's CDR3 is CAIRGDEAYEQYF. DNA for the CDR3: TGTGCCATCAGGGGGGATGAGGCCTACGAGCAGTACTTC. V and J are TRBV10-3 and TRBJ2-7; D may correspond to TRBD1 or TRBD2 (5 bases each). Germline loops: CDR1 ENHRY, CDR2 SYGVKD. The V and J ends lost 6 bases and 2 bases respectively, with 11 bases between them. The CDR3 has 13 amino acids.

The chain couples TRBV6-2 or TRBV6-3 to TRBJ2-1, with a tentative D call TRBD1 (5 bases). The V gene lost 6 bases and the J gene lost 10 bases, with 13 bases spanning the gap. Germline V gene sequence: CDR1 MNHEY, CDR2 SVGEGT. This CDR3 is 12 amino acids long. DNA of the CDR3: TGTGCCAGCAGCTGGGGCAGGCTAGAGCAGTTCTTC. This encodes CASSWGRLEQFF.

V is TRBV20-1 and J is TRBJ1-4; maybe TRBD1 (5 bases). V shed 0 bases and J shed 10 bases, with 27 bases lying between them. Germline values: CDR1 DFQATT, CDR2 SNEGSKA (reference sequence). The CDR3 runs to 18 residues. In DNA, the CDR3 is TGCAGTGCTAGAGATTGGGGCAGCGAAAGACGGCTTGTCGGAAAACTGTTTTTT. The encoded protein is CSARDWGSERRLVGKLFF.

The rearrangement joins TRBV7-9 to TRBJ2-7, with 12 bases that match TRBD2. The CDR3 has 16 residues. CDR1 is SEHNR and CDR2 is FQNEAQ in the germline V gene (reference sequence). V shed 5 bases, J shed 4 bases, and the junction held 9 bases outside the gene matches. CDR3 loop: CASSPLLAGGPYEQYF. As DNA, the CDR3 is TGTGCCAGCAGCCCCCTCCTAGCGGGGGGGCCTTACGAGCAGTACTTC.

The rearrangement uses TRBV7-6 and TRBJ2-7, with D perhaps TRBD1 (5 bases). CDR1 and CDR2 from the germline V gene are SGHVS and FNYEAQ. The V end lost 1 base, the J end lost 6 bases, and 13 bases lay between the germline ends. The CDR3 sequence is 14 residues long. CDR3 DNA sequence: TGTGCCAGCAGCTTAGGTGCCAGGGATGGCGAGCAGTACTTC. This translates into CASSLGARDGEQYF.

This clonotype was seen a handful of times. The V gene is TRBV29-1, the J gene TRBJ2-1, with D possibly being TRBD2 (6 bases). Per germline, CDR1 SQVTM and CDR2 ANQGSEA. Trimming took off 3 bases at V and 0 bases at J, with 6 bases between the two ends. The CDR3 extends over 13 amino acids. The CDR3 nucleotides read TGCAGCGTTGACGGGAGCTCCTACAATGAGCAGTTCTTC. Protein product: CSVDGSSYNEQFF.

This clonotype showed up just a few times. The chain carries TRBV12-3 or TRBV12-4 and TRBJ2-7; D remains ambiguous. Trimming removed 4 bases at V and 4 bases at J, with 14 bases between. There are 14 residues in the CDR3. CDR3: CASSWSQQTYEQYF. DNA for the CDR3: TGTGCCAGCAGTTGGTCACAGCAGACTTACGAGCAGTACTTC.